The present entry profiles one T cell receptor (beta chain) with its context. What it recognizes is unknown. Germline V gives CDR1 SGHDT, CDR2 YYEEEE. The CDR3 sequence is 14 residues long. V was shortened by 0 bases and J by 1 base, with 6 bases between the two germline ends. This record comes from a study of T cell responses to AZD1222 COVID-19 vaccine. Study-wide findings and caveats: Spike-specific TCR breadth and depth were elevated following two AZD1222 doses. CD4 TCRs associated with vaccination spanned spike, dominating at 160-218 and 743-854. Donors were largely white British and mainly female; clonal diversity was possibly underestimated. Reportedly, nearly half the spike-specific TCRs target unmutated variant regions.

Assay: immunoSEQ multiplex PCR; the TCRdb copy retains only in-frame clones and omits some. This sample has roughly 50,000 clones, with 70% to 90% found just once. Sequenced here: peripheral blood, sampled 28 days after the second AZD1222 dose. This sequence was found in an adult who received the AZD1222 COVID-19 vaccine. The J gene is TRBJ2-3, the V gene TRBV5-6; D is ambiguous. CDR3 amino acids: CASSLGRGTDTQYF. The CDR3 nucleotides are TGTGCCAGCAGCTTGGGGCGAGGCACAGATACGCAGTATTTT.